Below, 20 T cell receptor beta chains from the same sample are listed, as sequenced in a study of cytomegalovirus exposure and HLA in healthy donors. The PCR made use of 60 Vbeta and 13 Jbeta primers. Only in-frame clones appear in the TCRdb table, and some are missing; sequencing was by immunoSEQ multiplex PCR. The sample has fewer than 200,000 clones; under 9.5% are singletons. Sequenced: PBMCs. These receptors were taken from a young woman in good health and CMV-seropositive.

This clone has more than one count but fewer than ten. V and J are TRBV9 and TRBJ2-7; TRBD1 is a possible D gene (5 bases). The germline V gene encodes CDR1 SGDLS and CDR2 YYNGEE. CDR3 size: 16 residues. Trimming stripped 2 bases from V and 2 bases from J, with 17 bases between. CDR3 DNA sequence: TGTGCCAGCAGCGTTTCTCCGACAGCCTTAACCTACGAGCAGTACTTC. Translation gives CASSVSPTALTYEQYF.

This clone was seen only a few times. The V and J genes are TRBV5-6 and TRBJ2-1, with unresolved D. Germline CDR1 and CDR2: SGHDT and YYEEEE. This CDR3 is built from 12 residues. The germline V and J ends were trimmed by 2 bases and 7 bases, with 7 bases remaining between them. CDR3 DNA: TGTGCCAGCAGCTTCGAGCCAAATGAGCAGTTCTTC. Translating gives CASSFEPNEQFF.

The V gene is TRBV7-9, the J gene TRBJ1-1, with TRBD1 identical over 8 bases. CDR1 and CDR2 (germline): SEHNR, FQNEAQ (reference sequence). Trimming removed 0 bases from V and 6 bases from J; junction bases left unmatched: 3. The length of the CDR3 is 14 residues. CDR3 sequence (DNA): TGTGCCAGCAGCTTAGCACAGGGGGTCCCTGAAGCTTTCTTT. Protein product: CASSLAQGVPEAFF.

The table lists this clone with a few counts. The J gene is TRBJ2-5, the V gene TRBV18; TRBD1 might be the D (5 bases). V dropped 6 bases and J dropped 1 base, with 9 bases sitting between them. The length of the CDR3 is 13 residues. CDR1 and CDR2 (germline): KGHSH, LQKENI. CDR3: CASSLTVQETQYF. In nucleotides, the CDR3 is TGTGCCAGCTCCTTGACAGTCCAAGAGACCCAGTACTTC. Together with reference TRBV18 and TRBJ2-5, the CDR3 gives the full variable domain: NAGVMQNPRHLVRRRGQEARLRCSPMKGHSHVYWYRQLPEEGLKFMVYLQKENIIDESGMPKERFSAEFPKEGPSILRIQQVVRGDSAAYFCASSLTVQETQYFGPGTRLLVL.

This clone was observed a handful of times. The chain combines TRBV6-1 with TRBJ1-2; no clear D. The length of the CDR3 is 14 residues. CDR1 is MNHNS, CDR2 SASEGT, per germline. Trimming took 2 bases from V and 4 from J, leaving 11 bases between them. The CDR3 sequence is CASSETARPYGYTF. The CDR3 region has the DNA TGTGCCAGCAGTGAAACCGCGAGGCCCTATGGCTACACCTTC.

The gene calls are TRBV6-6 and TRBJ1-2, with unresolved D. The length of the CDR3 is 15 residues. Per the germline V gene, CDR1 is MNHNY and CDR2 is SVGAGI (reference sequence). The V end was cut by 5 bases, the J end by 0 bases, with 13 bases between. CDR3 DNA sequence: TGTGCCAGCAGTCCCGGTAATACGGCTAACTATGGCTACACCTTC. Its protein product is CASSPGNTANYGYTF.

The V call is TRBV7-9, the J call TRBJ2-2; D gene unclear. V was cut by 6 bases and J by 2 bases, with 13 bases left in between. This CDR3 spans 15 amino acids. CDR1 and CDR2 (germline): SEHNR, FQNEAQ (reference sequence). CDR3 bases: TGTGCCAGCAGACCGCACCCTATTAACACCGGGGAGCTGTTTTTT. Protein sequence: CASRPHPINTGELFF.

Only a few counts were recorded for this clone. V and J are TRBV19 and TRBJ2-5; 9 bases are a match to TRBD1. CDR1 is LNHDA, CDR2 SQIVND, per germline (reference sequence). This CDR3 has 17 amino acids. Germline trimming cut 1 base from V and 7 bases from J; bases unmatched to any gene: 13. This chain's CDR3 is CASSIGGGTGRVRTQYF. In nucleotides, the CDR3 is TGTGCCAGTAGTATAGGGGGTGGGACAGGGAGAGTACGGACCCAGTACTTC.

In its sample, this clone was seen many times. The genes are TRBV2 and TRBJ1-1, with 10 bases identical to TRBD1. Trimming at V came to 4 bases and at J to 0 bases, leaving 8 bases not matched to a gene. CDR1 is SNHLY, CDR2 FYNNEI, per germline. The CDR3 has 17 amino acids. CDR3 coding DNA: TGTGCCAGCAGTGGACCGACAGGGGGCGCCGTGAACACTGAAGCTTTCTTT. Translation gives CASSGPTGGAVNTEAFF.

The genes are TRBV5-4 and TRBJ2-5, with 10 nucleotides matching TRBD2. V lost 3 bases and J lost 5; bases outside the gene matches: 4. From germline, CDR1 is SGHNT and CDR2 YYREEE (reference sequence). The CDR3 sequence is 14 residues long. The CDR3 here is CASSSSGRGETQYF. The CDR3 bases are TGTGCCAGCAGCTCTAGCGGGAGAGGGGAGACCCAGTACTTC.

The CDR3 DNA is TGTGCCAGCAGCGTAGACCGAGGGAATGAGCAGTTCTTC. The encoded protein is CASSVDRGNEQFF. V gene TRBV7-9 combines with J gene TRBJ2-1; maybe TRBD2 (5 bases). Looked up from germline, CDR1 is SEHNR and CDR2 is FQNEAQ (reference sequence). CDR3 length: 13 residues. V was shortened by 5 bases and J by 7 bases, with 12 bases between the two germline ends. Together with reference TRBV7-9 and TRBJ2-1, the CDR3 gives the full variable domain: DTGVSQNPRHKITKRGQNVTFRCDPISEHNRLYWYRQTLGQGPEFLTYFQNEAQLEKSRLLSDRFSAERPKGSFSTLEIQRTEQGDSAMYLCASSVDRGNEQFFGPGTRLTVL.

V and J are TRBV6-5 and TRBJ1-1; 8 bases align to TRBD1. Germline values: CDR1 MNHEY, CDR2 SVGAGI. This CDR3 is 15 amino acids long. Trimming cost V 6 bases and J 0 bases; bases outside gene matches: 6. The CDR3 region is CASRDQGALNTEAFF. CDR3 DNA: TGTGCCAGCAGGGACCAGGGGGCCCTGAACACTGAAGCTTTCTTT.

The table lists this clone with a few counts. The chain links TRBV5-1 to TRBJ2-2, with 12 bases aligning to TRBD2. CDR1 and CDR2 (germline): SGHRS, YFSETQ. The CDR3 has 16 residues. The J segment lost 5 bases and the V segment lost 4 bases, leaving 6 bases of the junction unmatched. CDR3 nucleotides: TGCGCCAGCAGCAAGACTAGCGGGAGTAGGACCGGGGAGCTGTTTTTT. Translation: CASSKTSGSRTGELFF.

This clone occurred a few times. Here the CDR3 DNA reads TGTGCCAGCAGTGCCTACGGGGGGACCAATGAAAAACTGTTTTTT. This sequence encodes CASSAYGGTNEKLFF. V gene TRBV6-1 combines with J gene TRBJ1-4; possible D gene TRBD1, 5 bases. The CDR3 is 15 amino acids. Germline V gives CDR1 MNHNS, CDR2 SASEGT. V shed 4 bases and J shed 5 bases, with 14 bases lying between them.

This clone came up a few times. The DNA of the CDR3 is TGTGCCAGCAGCGGTAGCTTCTTGAACACTGAAGCTTTCTTT. It yields the protein CASSGSFLNTEAFF. This chain connects TRBV2 to TRBJ1-1; D unresolved. Germline V gene lookup returns CDR1 SNHLY and CDR2 FYNNEI. This CDR3 is built from 14 residues. Trimming removed 6 bases from V and 0 bases from J, with 11 bases in between.

This chain connects TRBV18 to TRBJ1-1; 10 nucleotides match TRBD1. Unmatched junction bases numbered 5, after V lost 6 bases and J lost 4 bases. The CDR3 runs 14 residues. Germline V CDR1 and CDR2: KGHSH, LQKENI. The CDR3 DNA is TGTGCCAGCTCGTCTCGGACAGGGGGCACTGAAGCTTTCTTT. The encoded protein is CASSSRTGGTEAFF.

This clone was picked up many times. V and J are TRBV19 and TRBJ1-3; the match to TRBD1 covers 7 bases. The CDR3 contains 14 residues. Germline CDR1 and CDR2: LNHDA and SQIVND (reference sequence). The V segment lost 5 bases and the J segment 2 bases; nucleotides outside the gene matches: 3. CDR3 residues: CASSVDRAGNTIYF. CDR3 in DNA: TGTGCCAGTAGTGTCGACAGGGCTGGAAACACCATATATTTT.

This clone was seen only a few times. The genes are TRBV9 and TRBJ2-1; the D gene is possibly TRBD2 (6 bases). The germline CDR1 and CDR2 sequences are SGDLS and YYNGEE. CDR3 length: 15 residues. V dropped 0 bases and J dropped 3 bases, with 10 bases sitting between them. As DNA, the CDR3 is TGTGCCAGCAGCGTAGCGGGGACTTACTACAATGAGCAGTTCTTC. It codes for CASSVAGTYYNEQFF.

This clone was picked up a small number of times. The chain joins TRBV7-9 to TRBJ1-4; D possibly corresponds to TRBD1 (5 bases). In germline, CDR1 is SEHNR, CDR2 FQNEAQ (reference sequence). V was trimmed by 5 bases and J by 6 bases, leaving 10 bases between them. The CDR3 has 13 amino acids. CDR3 residues: CASSDSIDEKLFF. The CDR3 bases are TGTGCCAGCAGCGACAGCATTGATGAAAAACTGTTTTTT.

This clone has a handful of counts. This rearrangement joins TRBV2 to TRBJ2-3; D is undetermined. The CDR3 is made up of 12 amino acids. V was trimmed by 2 bases and J by 7 bases, leaving 7 bases between them. Per the germline V gene, CDR1 is SNHLY and CDR2 is FYNNEI. CDR3 in DNA: TGTGCCAGCAGTGAACTTCAGAATACGCAGTATTTT. This encodes CASSELQNTQYF.